This T cell receptor (beta chain) stems from a study of T-cell reconstitution after alpha-beta-depleted transplantation in children. The table lists this clonotype with a count of one. Trimming removed 10 bases at V and 2 bases at J, with 15 bases between. The CDR3 runs to 14 residues. From germline, CDR1 is SGHVS and CDR2 FQNEAQ. Construction of the TCRbeta library involved unique molecular identifiers. TCRdb re-derived calls from the PCR reads in MiXCR, one entry per CDR3 protein. The data contain hundreds of thousands of distinct CDR3 sequences, 30% to 35% of them singletons. V is TRBV7-8 and J is TRBJ2-1; possible D gene TRBD1, 5 bases. The input for sequencing was PBMCs from the stem cell graft donor, taken from the stem cell graft. The TCR was taken from a human donor who donated a stem cell graft to a child with aplastic anemia. The CDR3 nucleotides are TGTGCCACCGAGGAAGGGGCCACCTACAATGAGCAGTTCTTC. Its translation: CATEEGATYNEQFF.